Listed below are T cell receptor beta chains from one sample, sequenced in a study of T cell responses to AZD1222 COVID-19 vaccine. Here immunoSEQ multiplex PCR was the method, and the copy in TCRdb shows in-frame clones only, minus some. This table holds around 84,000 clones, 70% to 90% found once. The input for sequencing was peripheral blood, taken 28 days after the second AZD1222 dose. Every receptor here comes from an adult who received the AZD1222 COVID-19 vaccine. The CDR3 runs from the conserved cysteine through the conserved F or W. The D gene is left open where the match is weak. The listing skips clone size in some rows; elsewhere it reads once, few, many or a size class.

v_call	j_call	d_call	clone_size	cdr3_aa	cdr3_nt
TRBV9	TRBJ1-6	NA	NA	CASSVGQADSPLHF	TGTGCCAGCAGCGTAGGACAGGCGGATTCACCCCTCCACTTT
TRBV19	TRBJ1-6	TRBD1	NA	CASARKQGDGYNSPLHF	TGTGCCAGCGCCCGAAAACAGGGGGACGGCTATAATTCACCCCTCCACTTT
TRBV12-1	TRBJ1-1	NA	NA	CASSFRSMNTEAFF	TGTGCCAGCAGCTTTCGCTCTATGAACACTGAAGCTTTCTTT
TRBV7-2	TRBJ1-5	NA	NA	CASSLVEFNQPQHF	TGTGCCAGCAGCTTAGTGGAATTCAATCAGCCCCAGCATTTT
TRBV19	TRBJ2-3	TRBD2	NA	CASSWAGGITDTQYF	TGTGCCAGTAGTTGGGCGGGGGGCATCACAGATACGCAGTATTTT
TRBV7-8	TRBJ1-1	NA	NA	CASSSIGANTEAFF	TGTGCCAGCAGTTCTATAGGAGCGAACACTGAAGCTTTCTTT
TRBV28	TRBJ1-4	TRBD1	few	CASGTGNQKLFF	TGTGCCAGCGGGACAGGGAACCAAAAACTGTTTTTT
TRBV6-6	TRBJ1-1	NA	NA	CASTQYRAAVVGGFF	TGTGCCAGCACTCAATACAGGGCCGCGGTGGTTGGGGGTTTCTTT
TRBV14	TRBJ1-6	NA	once	CASSPIAGALNSPLHF	TGTGCCAGCAGCCCCATAGCAGGGGCCCTTAATTCACCCCTCCACTTT
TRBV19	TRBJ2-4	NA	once	CASSIRPVGKNIQYF	TGTGCCAGTAGTATTCGACCCGTCGGCAAAAACATTCAGTACTTC
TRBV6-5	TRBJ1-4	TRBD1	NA	CASTYWAGGGEKLFF	TGTGCCAGCACCTACTGGGCAGGGGGGGGAGAAAAACTGTTTTTT
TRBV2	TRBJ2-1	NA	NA	CASSERRGILDEQFF	TGTGCCAGCAGTGAAAGGAGGGGGATCCTGGATGAGCAGTTCTTC
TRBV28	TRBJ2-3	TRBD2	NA	CASSSGLAGILPDTQYF	TGTGCCAGCAGCTCCGGACTAGCGGGGATCCTGCCAGATACGCAGTATTTT
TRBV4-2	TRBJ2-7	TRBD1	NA	CASSQGQGSSYEQYF	TGTGCCAGCAGCCAAGGACAGGGAAGCTCCTACGAGCAGTACTTC
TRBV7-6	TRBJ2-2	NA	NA	CASSSRGTENTGELFF	TGTGCCAGCAGCTCGCGCGGGACAGAGAACACCGGGGAGCTGTTTTTT
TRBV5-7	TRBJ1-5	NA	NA	CASSTEGRNQPQHF	TGTGCCAGCAGCACCGAAGGAAGGAATCAGCCCCAGCATTTT
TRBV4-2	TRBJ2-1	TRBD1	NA	CASSHDRDNEQFF	TGTGCCAGCAGCCATGACAGGGACAATGAGCAGTTCTTC
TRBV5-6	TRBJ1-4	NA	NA	CASSLGQGHEKLFF	TGTGCCAGCAGCTTGGGGCAGGGACATGAAAAACTGTTTTTT
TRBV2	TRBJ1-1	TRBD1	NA	CASSVTGEGEAFF	TGTGCCAGCAGTGTAACAGGGGAAGGTGAAGCTTTCTTT
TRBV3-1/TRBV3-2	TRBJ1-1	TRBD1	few	CASSLQGARDTEAFF	TGTGCCAGCAGCCTACAGGGGGCGCGGGACACTGAAGCTTTCTTT
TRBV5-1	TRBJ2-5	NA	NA	CASSLVPGHLAQYF	TGCGCCAGCAGCTTGGTCCCGGGACATCTGGCCCAGTACTTC
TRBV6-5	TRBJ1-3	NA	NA	CASRETFRGNTIYF	TGTGCCAGCAGAGAGACTTTCAGGGGAAACACCATATATTTT
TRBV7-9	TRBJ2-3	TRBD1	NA	CASSLGDRINTQYF	TGTGCCAGCAGCTTAGGGGACAGGATAAATACGCAGTATTTT
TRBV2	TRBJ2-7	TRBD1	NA	CASRGTGGHYEQYF	TGTGCCAGCAGGGGGACAGGGGGTCACTACGAGCAGTACTTC
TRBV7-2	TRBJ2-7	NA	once	CASSLTYGLYEQYF	TGTGCCAGCAGCTTGACATATGGGTTATACGAGCAGTACTTC
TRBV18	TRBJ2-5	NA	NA	CASSRAAETQYF	TGTGCCAGCTCACGTGCAGCCGAGACCCAGTACTTC
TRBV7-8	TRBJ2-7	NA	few	CASSLAWADSSYEQYF	TGTGCCAGCAGCTTAGCGTGGGCAGACAGCTCCTACGAGCAGTACTTC
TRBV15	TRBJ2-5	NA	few	CATSREDWETQYF	TGTGCCACCAGCAGAGAGGATTGGGAGACCCAGTACTTC
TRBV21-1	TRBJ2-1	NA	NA	CASSKKGPEQASYNEQFF	TGTGCCAGCAGCAAAAAGGGACCTGAACAAGCTTCCTACAATGAGCAGTTCTTC
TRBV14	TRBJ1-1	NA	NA	CASSQALGGTEAFF	TGTGCCAGCAGCCAAGCGCTCGGGGGAACTGAAGCTTTCTTT
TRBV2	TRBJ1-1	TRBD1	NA	CASIDDPGQKNTEAFF	TGTGCCAGCATTGACGATCCGGGACAGAAGAACACTGAAGCTTTCTTT
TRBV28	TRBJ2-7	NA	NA	CASSLDGRGQYF	TGTGCCAGCAGTCTCGACGGGCGTGGGCAGTACTTC
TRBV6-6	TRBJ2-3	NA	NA	CASSYVRVDTQYF	TGTGCCAGCAGTTACGTCAGGGTCGATACGCAGTATTTT
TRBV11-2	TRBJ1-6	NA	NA	CASSSGGVSSYNSPLHF	TGTGCCAGCAGCTCTGGTGGGGTTAGCTCCTATAATTCACCCCTCCACTTT
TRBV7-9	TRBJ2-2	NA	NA	CASSSGANTGELFF	TGTGCCAGCAGCAGCGGAGCGAACACCGGGGAGCTGTTTTTT
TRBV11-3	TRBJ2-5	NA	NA	CASSPGPQTGEETQYF	TGTGCCAGCAGCCCGGGACCCCAAACGGGGGAAGAGACCCAGTACTTC
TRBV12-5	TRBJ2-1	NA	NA	CASALGHNEQFF	TGTGCTAGTGCCCTGGGGCACAATGAGCAGTTCTTC
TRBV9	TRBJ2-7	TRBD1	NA	CASSASGTGGYEQYF	TGTGCCAGCAGCGCTTCCGGGACAGGGGGCTACGAGCAGTACTTC
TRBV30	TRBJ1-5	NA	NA	CAWSVLTGINQPQHF	TGTGCCTGGAGTGTACTCACAGGTATCAATCAGCCCCAGCATTTT
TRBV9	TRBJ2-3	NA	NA	CASSPNTDTQYF	TGTGCCAGCAGTCCCAACACAGATACGCAGTATTTT
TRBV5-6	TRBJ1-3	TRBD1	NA	CASSLAGQGLAGNTIYF	TGTGCCAGCAGCTTGGCTGGACAGGGACTGGCAGGAAACACCATATATTTT
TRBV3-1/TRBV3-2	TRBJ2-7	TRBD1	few	CASSHVDRGYEQYF	TGTGCCAGCAGCCATGTGGACAGGGGCTACGAGCAGTACTTC
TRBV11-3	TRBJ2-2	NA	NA	CASSRHSANTGELFF	TGTGCCAGCAGCCGACACTCCGCGAACACCGGGGAGCTGTTTTTT
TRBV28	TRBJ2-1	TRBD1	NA	CASRNPGGSYNEQFF	TGTGCCAGCAGGAACCCAGGGGGTTCCTACAATGAGCAGTTCTTC
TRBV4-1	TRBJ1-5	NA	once	CASSPVRVLFPNQPQHF	TGCGCCAGCAGCCCCGTCCGGGTATTGTTCCCTAATCAGCCCCAGCATTTT
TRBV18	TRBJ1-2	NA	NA	CASSPRTANGYTF	TGTGCCAGCTCACCAAGAACAGCCAATGGCTACACCTTC
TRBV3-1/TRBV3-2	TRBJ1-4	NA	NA	CASSQFAPGTATNEKLFF	TGTGCCAGCAGCCAATTCGCCCCTGGGACCGCAACTAATGAAAAACTGTTTTTT
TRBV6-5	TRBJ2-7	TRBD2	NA	CASTQLAGAAYEQYF	TGTGCCAGCACCCAACTAGCGGGGGCCGCCTACGAGCAGTACTTC
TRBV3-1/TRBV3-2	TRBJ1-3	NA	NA	CASSQGGSSGNTIYF	TGTGCCAGCAGCCAAGGTGGAAGCTCTGGAAACACCATATATTTT